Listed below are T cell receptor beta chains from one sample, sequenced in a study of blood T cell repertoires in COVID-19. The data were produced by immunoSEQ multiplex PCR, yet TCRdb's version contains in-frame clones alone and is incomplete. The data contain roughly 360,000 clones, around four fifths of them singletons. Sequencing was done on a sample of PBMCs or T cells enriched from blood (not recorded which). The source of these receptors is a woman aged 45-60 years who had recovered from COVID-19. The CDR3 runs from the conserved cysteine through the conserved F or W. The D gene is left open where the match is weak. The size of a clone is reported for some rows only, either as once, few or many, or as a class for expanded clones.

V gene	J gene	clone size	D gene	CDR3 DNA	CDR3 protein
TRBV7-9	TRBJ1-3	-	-	TGTGCCAGCAGCTTTTTGGCGGCGGCCTCTGGAAACACCATATATTTT	CASSFLAAASGNTIYF
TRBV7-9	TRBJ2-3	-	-	TGTGCCAGCAGCTTATATCTAGATACGCAGTATTTT	CASSLYLDTQYF
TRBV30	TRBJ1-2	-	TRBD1	TGTGCCTGGAGGCGGACAGGGGGAAGTGGCTACACCTTC	CAWRRTGGSGYTF
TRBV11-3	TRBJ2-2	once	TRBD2	TGTGCCAGCACGGCGGGAGGGAGCACCGGGGAGCTGTTTTTT	CASTAGGSTGELFF
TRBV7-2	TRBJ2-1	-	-	TGTGCCAGCAGCTTACGCCCCCAGGTCTCCTACAATGAGCAGTTCTTC	CASSLRPQVSYNEQFF
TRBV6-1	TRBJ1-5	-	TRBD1	TGTGCCAGCAGTGAAGCGGACAGGGCGGTTCAGCCCCAGCATTTT	CASSEADRAVQPQHF
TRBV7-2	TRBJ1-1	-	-	TGTGCCAGCAAATTTCAACAGAGGAACACTGAAGCTTTCTTT	CASKFQQRNTEAFF
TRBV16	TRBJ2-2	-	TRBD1	TGTGCCAGCAGCCATTCCCGGGACAGGGGCACCGGGGAGCTGTTTTTT	CASSHSRDRGTGELFF
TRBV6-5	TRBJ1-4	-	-	TGTGCCAGCAGTAGACTAAATGAAAAACTGTTTTTT	CASSRLNEKLFF
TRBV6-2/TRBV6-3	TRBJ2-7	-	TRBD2	TGTGCCAGCAGTTACTCGAGCACTAGCGGGAGCTACGAGCAGTACTTC	CASSYSSTSGSYEQYF
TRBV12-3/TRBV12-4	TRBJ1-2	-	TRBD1	TGTGCCAGCAGTTTCCGGGACAGCCGTGGCTACACCTTC	CASSFRDSRGYTF